This TCR beta chain was observed in a study of T cell responses to AZD1222 COVID-19 vaccine. Whole-study findings and limits: Seropositive at baseline were only a handful of AZD1222 recipients.

Trimming took off 4 bases at V and 3 bases at J, with 13 bases between the two ends. The germline CDR1 and CDR2 sequences are MNHEY and SMNVEV (reference sequence). The CDR3 has 15 residues. In the case of this clone: Its matching antigen is unknown.

Method: immunoSEQ multiplex PCR; TCRdb's copy keeps in-frame clones and lacks some. The sample contains around 190,000 clones, 85% to 95% of which appear only once. This chain joins TRBV27 and TRBJ2-1, with D perhaps TRBD1 (5 bases). This sample comprised peripheral blood, obtained on day 0 of AZD1222 vaccination. This TCR derives from an adult in good health. Here the CDR3 DNA reads TGTGCCAGCAGTTCTTCTGGGGCCGTCTACAATGAGCAGTTCTTC. Translating gives CASSSSGAVYNEQFF.